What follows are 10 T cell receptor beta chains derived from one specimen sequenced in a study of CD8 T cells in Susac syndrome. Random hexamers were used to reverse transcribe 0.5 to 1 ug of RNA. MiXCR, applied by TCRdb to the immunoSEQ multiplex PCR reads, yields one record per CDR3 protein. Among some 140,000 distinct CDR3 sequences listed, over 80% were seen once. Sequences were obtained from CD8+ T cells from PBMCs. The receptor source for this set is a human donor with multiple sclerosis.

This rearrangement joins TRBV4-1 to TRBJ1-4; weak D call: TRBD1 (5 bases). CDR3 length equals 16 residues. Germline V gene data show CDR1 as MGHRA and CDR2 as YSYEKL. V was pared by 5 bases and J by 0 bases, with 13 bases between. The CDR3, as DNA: TGCGCCAGCAGCGATCCCTCAGGGACAACTAATGAAAAACTGTTTTTT. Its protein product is CASSDPSGTTNEKLFF.

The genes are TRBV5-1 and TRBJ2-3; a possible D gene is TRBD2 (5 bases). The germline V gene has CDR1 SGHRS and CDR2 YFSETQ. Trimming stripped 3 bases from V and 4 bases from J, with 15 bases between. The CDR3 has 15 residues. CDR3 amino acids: CASSSQTRIPDTQYF. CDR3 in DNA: TGCGCCAGCAGCTCTCAAACTAGGATCCCAGATACGCAGTATTTT. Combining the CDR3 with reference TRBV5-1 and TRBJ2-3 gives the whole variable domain KAGVTQTPRYLIKTRGQQVTLSCSPISGHRSVSWYQQTPGQGLQFLFEYFSETQRNKGNFPGRFSGRQFSNSRSEMNVSTLELGDSALYLCASSSQTRIPDTQYFGPGTRLTVL.

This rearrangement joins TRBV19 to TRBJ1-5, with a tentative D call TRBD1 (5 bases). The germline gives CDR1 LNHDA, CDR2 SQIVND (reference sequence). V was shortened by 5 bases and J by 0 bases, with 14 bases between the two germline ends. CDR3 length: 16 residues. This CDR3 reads CASSENGHFSNQPQHF. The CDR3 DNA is TGTGCCAGTAGTGAAAACGGACATTTTAGCAATCAGCCCCAGCATTTT. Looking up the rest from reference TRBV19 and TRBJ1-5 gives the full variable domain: DGGITQSPKYLFRKEGQNVTLSCEQNLNHDAMYWYRQDPGQGLRLIYYSQIVNDFQKGDIAEGYSVSREKKESFPLTVTSAQKNPTAFYLCASSENGHFSNQPQHFGDGTRLSIL.

The CDR3 DNA is TGTGCCAGCAGTTCCTCGGCCAATGAGCAGTTCTTC. Translated: CASSSSANEQFF. V usage is TRBV27 and J usage is TRBJ2-1; the D is unclear. Germline assignment: CDR1 MNHEY and CDR2 SMNVEV (reference sequence). Trimming removed 4 bases from V and 6 bases from J, with 7 bases in between. This CDR3 has 12 amino acids.

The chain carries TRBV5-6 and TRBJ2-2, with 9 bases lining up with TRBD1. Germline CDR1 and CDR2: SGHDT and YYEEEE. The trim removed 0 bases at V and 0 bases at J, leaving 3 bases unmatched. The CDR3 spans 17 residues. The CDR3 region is CASSLVNRGPNTGELFF. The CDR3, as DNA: TGTGCCAGCAGCTTGGTGAACAGGGGGCCGAACACCGGGGAGCTGTTTTTT. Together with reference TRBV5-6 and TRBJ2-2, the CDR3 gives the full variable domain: DAGVTQSPTHLIKTRGQQVTLRCSPKSGHDTVSWYQQALGQGPQFIFQYYEEEERQRGNFPDRFSGHQFPNYSSELNVNALLLGDSALYLCASSLVNRGPNTGELFFGEGSRLTVL.

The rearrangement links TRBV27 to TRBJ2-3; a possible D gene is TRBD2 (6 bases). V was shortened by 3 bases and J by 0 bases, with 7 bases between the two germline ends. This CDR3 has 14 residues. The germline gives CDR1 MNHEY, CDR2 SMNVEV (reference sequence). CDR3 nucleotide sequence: TGTGCCAGCAGTTTCCGGGAGAGCACAGATACGCAGTATTTT. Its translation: CASSFRESTDTQYF.

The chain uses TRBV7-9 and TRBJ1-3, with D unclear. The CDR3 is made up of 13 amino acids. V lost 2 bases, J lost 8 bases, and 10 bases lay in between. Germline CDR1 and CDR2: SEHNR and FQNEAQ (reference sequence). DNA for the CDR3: TGTGCCAGCAGCTTACCCGGTGCGGACACCATATATTTT. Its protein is CASSLPGADTIYF. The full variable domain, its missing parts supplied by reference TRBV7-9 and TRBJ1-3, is DTGVSQNPRHKITKRGQNVTFRCDPISEHNRLYWYRQTLGQGPEFLTYFQNEAQLEKSRLLSDRFSAERPKGSFSTLEIQRTEQGDSAMYLCASSLPGADTIYFGEGSWLTVV.

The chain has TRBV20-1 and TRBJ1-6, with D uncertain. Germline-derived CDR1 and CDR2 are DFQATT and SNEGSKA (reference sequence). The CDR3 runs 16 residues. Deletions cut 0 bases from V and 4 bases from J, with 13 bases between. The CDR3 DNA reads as TGCAGTGCTAGAGAGAGTGGAGACCTTTATAATTCACCCCTCCACTTT. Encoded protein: CSARESGDLYNSPLHF.

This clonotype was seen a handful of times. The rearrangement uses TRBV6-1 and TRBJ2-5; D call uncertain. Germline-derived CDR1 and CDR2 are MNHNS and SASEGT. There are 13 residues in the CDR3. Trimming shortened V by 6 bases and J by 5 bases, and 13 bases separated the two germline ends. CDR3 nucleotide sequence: TGTGCCAGCAGACCTACCTCTTCGGAGACCCAGTACTTC. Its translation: CASRPTSSETQYF.

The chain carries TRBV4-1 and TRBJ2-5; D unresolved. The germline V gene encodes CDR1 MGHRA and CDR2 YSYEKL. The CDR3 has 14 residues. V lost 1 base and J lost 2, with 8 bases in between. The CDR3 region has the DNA TGCGCCAGCAGCCAAGGGCCCCGTCAAGAGACCCAGTACTTC. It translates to CASSQGPRQETQYF.